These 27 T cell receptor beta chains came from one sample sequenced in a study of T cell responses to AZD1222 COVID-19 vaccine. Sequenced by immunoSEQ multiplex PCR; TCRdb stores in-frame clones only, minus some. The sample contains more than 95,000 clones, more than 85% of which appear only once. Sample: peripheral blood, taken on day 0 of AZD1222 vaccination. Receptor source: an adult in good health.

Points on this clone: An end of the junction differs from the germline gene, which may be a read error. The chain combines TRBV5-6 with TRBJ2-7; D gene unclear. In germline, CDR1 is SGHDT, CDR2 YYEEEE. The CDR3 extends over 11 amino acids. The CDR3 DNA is TGTGCCAGCAGCTTGACAGTGCCCAGTGACTTC. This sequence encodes CASSLTVPSDF. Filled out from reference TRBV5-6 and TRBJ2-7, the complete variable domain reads DAGVTQSPTHLIKTRGQQVTLRCSPKSGHDTVSWYQQALGQGPQFIFQYYEEEERQRGNFPDRFSGHQFPNYSSELNVNALLLGDSALYLCASSLTVPSDFGPGTRLTVT.

The CDR3, as DNA: TGTGCCTGGATCCCCGGGCGGGAGGTAGGCGAGCAGTACTTC. Residues: CAWIPGREVGEQYF. The V gene is TRBV30, the J gene TRBJ2-7; 8 bases are shared with TRBD2. Germline V gene data show CDR1 as GTSNPN and CDR2 as SVGIG (reference sequence). The CDR3 extends over 14 amino acids. V lost 4 bases and J lost 6; bases outside the gene matches: 11.

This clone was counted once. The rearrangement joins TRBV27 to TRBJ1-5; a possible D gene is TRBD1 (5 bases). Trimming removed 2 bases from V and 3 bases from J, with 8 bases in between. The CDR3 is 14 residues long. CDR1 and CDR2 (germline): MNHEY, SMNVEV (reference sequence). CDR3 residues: CASSLTGFNQPQHF. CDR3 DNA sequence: TGTGCCAGCAGTTTAACAGGATTCAATCAGCCCCAGCATTTT.

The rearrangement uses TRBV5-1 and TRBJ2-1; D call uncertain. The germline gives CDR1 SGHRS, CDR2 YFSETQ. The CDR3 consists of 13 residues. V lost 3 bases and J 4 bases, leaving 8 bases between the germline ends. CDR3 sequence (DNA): TGCGCCAGCAGCTCAACACGATACAATGAGCAGTTCTTC. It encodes CASSSTRYNEQFF.

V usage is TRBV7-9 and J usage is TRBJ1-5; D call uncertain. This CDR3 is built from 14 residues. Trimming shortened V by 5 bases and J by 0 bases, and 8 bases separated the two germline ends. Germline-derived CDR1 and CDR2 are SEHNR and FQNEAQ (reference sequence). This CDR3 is CASSLSYSNQPQHF. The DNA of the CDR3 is TGTGCCAGCAGCCTAAGTTATAGCAATCAGCCCCAGCATTTT.

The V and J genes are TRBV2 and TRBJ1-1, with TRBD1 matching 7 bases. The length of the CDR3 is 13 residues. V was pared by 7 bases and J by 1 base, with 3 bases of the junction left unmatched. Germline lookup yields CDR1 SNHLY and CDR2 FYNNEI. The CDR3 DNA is TGTGCCAGCACCCGGGACAGGAACACTGAAGCTTTCTTT. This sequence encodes CASTRDRNTEAFF.

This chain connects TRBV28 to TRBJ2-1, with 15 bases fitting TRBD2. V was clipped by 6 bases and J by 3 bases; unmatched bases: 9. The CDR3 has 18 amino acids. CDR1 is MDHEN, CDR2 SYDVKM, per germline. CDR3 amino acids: CASSSGLAGGKNYNEQFF. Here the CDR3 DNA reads TGTGCCAGCAGCTCGGGACTAGCGGGAGGAAAAAACTACAATGAGCAGTTCTTC. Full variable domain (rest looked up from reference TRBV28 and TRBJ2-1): DVKVTQSSRYLVKRTGEKVFLECVQDMDHENMFWYRQDPGLGLRLIYFSYDVKMKEKGDIPEGYSVSREKKERFSLILESASTNQTSMYLCASSSGLAGGKNYNEQFFGPGTRLTVL.

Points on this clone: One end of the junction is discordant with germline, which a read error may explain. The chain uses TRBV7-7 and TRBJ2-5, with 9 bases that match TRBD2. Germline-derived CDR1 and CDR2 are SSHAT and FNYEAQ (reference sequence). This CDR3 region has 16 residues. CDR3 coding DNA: TGTGCTAGCAGCTTACTGGCGGGAGGGCCCCCAGAGACCCAGTACTTC. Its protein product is CASSLLAGGPPETQYF.

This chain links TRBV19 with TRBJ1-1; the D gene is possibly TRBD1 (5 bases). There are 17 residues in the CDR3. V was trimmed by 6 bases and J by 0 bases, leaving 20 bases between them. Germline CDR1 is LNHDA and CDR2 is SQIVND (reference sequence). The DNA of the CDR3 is TGTGCCAGTAGCAATGGGGGGTCAGGGCCTATGAACACTGAAGCTTTCTTT. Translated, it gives CASSNGGSGPMNTEAFF.

This CDR3 reads CASSLSSGEGYNEQFF. DNA of the CDR3: TGTGCCAGCAGTTTATCGTCGGGAGAGGGCTACAATGAGCAGTTCTTC. The chain carries TRBV27 and TRBJ2-1; D may be TRBD2 (6 bases). With 0 bases removed from V and 3 bases from J, the gap between germline ends came to 12 bases. Germline CDR1 is MNHEY and CDR2 is SMNVEV (reference sequence). This CDR3 is 16 amino acids long.

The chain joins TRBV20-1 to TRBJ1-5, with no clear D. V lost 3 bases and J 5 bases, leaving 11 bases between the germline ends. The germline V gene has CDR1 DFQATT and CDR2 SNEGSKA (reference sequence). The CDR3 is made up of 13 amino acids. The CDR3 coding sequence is TGCAGTGCTAGTAAAGGATCTGATCAGCCCCAGCATTTT. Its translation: CSASKGSDQPQHF.

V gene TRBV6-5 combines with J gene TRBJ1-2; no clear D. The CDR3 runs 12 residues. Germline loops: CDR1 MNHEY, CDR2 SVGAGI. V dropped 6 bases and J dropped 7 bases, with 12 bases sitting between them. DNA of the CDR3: TGTGCCAGCAGCCGGTCTGAGGGTGGCTACACCTTC. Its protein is CASSRSEGGYTF.

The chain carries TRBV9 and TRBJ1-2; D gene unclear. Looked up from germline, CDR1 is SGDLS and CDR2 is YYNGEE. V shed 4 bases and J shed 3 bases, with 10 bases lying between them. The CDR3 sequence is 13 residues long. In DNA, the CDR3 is TGTGCCAGCAGCCCTCCCGGTCACTATGGCTACACCTTC. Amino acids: CASSPPGHYGYTF.

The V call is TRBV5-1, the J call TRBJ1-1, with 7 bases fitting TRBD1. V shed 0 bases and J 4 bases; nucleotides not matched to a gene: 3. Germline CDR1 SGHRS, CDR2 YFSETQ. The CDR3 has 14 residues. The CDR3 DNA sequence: TGCGCCAGCAGCTTGGGAACAGGGGCCACTGAAGCTTTCTTT. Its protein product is CASSLGTGATEAFF.

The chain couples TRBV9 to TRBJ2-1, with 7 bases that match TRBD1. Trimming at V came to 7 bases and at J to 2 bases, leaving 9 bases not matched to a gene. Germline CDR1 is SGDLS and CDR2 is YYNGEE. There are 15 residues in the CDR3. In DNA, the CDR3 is TGTGCCAGCTGCCAGGGGGTGGGCACCTACAATGAGCAGTTCTTC. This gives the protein CASCQGVGTYNEQFF.

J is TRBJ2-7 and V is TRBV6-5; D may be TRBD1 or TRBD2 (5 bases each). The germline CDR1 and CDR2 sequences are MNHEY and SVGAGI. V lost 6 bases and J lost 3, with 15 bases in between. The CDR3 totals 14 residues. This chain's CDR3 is CASRRDGQIYEQYF. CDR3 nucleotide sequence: TGTGCCAGCAGGAGGGACGGTCAAATCTACGAGCAGTACTTC.

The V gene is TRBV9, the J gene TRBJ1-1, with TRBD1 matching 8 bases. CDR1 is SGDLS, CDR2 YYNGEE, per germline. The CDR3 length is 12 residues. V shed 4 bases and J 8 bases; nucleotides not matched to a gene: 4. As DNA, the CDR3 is TGTGCCAGCAGCAGCAGGGGGCAGGAAGCTTTCTTT. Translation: CASSSRGQEAFF.

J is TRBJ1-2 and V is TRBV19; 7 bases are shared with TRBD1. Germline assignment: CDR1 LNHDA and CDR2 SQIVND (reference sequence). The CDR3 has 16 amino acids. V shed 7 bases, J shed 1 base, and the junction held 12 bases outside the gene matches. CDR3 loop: CASTLMGQKLNYGYTF. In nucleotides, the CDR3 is TGTGCCAGTACCCTCATGGGACAGAAACTTAACTATGGCTACACCTTC.

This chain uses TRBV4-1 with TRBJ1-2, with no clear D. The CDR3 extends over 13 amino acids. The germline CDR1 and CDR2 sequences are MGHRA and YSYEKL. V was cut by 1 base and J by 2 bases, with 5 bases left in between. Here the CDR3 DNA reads TGCGCCAGCAGCCAAGCCTTGAACTATGGCTACACCTTC. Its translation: CASSQALNYGYTF.

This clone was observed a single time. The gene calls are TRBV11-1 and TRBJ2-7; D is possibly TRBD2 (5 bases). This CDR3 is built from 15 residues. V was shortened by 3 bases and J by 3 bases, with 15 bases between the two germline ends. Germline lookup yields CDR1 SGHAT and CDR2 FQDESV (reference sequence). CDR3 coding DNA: TGTGCCAGCAGCTTGGATCTTCGGGGAATCTACGAGCAGTACTTC. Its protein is CASSLDLRGIYEQYF.

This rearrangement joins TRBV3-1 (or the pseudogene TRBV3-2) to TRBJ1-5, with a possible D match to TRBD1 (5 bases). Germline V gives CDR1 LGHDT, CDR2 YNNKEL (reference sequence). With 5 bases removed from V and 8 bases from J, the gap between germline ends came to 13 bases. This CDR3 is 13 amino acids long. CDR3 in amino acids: CASSRDHGEPQHF. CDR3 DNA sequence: TGTGCCAGCAGCAGGGACCACGGGGAGCCCCAGCATTTT.

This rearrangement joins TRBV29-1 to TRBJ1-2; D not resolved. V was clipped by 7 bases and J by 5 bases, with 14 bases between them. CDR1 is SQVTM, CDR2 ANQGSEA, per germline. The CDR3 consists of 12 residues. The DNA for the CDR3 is TGCAGCGGGGAATGGGGAGGGTATGGCTACACCTTC. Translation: CSGEWGGYGYTF.

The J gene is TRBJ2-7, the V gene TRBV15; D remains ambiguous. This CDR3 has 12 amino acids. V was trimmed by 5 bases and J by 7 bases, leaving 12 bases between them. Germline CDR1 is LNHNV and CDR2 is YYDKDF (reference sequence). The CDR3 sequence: CATSARMEEQYF. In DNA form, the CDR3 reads TGTGCCACCAGCGCACGGATGGAAGAGCAGTACTTC.

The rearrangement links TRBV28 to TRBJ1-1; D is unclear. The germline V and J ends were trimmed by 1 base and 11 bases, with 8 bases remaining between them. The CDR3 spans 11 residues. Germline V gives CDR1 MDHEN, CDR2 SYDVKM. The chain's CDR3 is CASSLLWVAFF. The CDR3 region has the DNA TGTGCCAGCAGTTTATTATGGGTGGCTTTCTTT. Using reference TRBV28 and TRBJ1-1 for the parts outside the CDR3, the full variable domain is DVKVTQSSRYLVKRTGEKVFLECVQDMDHENMFWYRQDPGLGLRLIYFSYDVKMKEKGDIPEGYSVSREKKERFSLILESASTNQTSMYLCASSLLWVAFFGQGTRLTVV.

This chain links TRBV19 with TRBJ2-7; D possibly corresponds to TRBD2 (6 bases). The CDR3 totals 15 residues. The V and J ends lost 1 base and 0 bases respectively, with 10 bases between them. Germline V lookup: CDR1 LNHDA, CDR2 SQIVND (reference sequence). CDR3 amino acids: CASSIGRGSSYEQYF. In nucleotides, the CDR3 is TGTGCCAGTAGTATAGGGCGGGGTAGCTCCTACGAGCAGTACTTC. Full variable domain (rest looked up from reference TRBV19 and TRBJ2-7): DGGITQSPKYLFRKEGQNVTLSCEQNLNHDAMYWYRQDPGQGLRLIYYSQIVNDFQKGDIAEGYSVSREKKESFPLTVTSAQKNPTAFYLCASSIGRGSSYEQYFGPGTRLTVT.

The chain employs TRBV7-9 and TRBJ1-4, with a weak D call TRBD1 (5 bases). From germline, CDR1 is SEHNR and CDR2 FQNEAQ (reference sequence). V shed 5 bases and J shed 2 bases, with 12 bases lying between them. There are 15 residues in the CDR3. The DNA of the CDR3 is TGTGCCAGCAGCCCCGGGGGACGGACTAATGAAAAACTGTTTTTT. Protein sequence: CASSPGGRTNEKLFF.

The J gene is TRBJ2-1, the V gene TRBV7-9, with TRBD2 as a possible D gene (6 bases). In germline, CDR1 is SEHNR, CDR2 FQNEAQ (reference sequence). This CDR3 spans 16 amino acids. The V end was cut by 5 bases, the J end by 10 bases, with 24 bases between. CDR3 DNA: TGTGCCAGCAGCGGATGGGGGGAGGATCCCTTCAAAGAGCAGTTCTTC. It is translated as CASSGWGEDPFKEQFF.